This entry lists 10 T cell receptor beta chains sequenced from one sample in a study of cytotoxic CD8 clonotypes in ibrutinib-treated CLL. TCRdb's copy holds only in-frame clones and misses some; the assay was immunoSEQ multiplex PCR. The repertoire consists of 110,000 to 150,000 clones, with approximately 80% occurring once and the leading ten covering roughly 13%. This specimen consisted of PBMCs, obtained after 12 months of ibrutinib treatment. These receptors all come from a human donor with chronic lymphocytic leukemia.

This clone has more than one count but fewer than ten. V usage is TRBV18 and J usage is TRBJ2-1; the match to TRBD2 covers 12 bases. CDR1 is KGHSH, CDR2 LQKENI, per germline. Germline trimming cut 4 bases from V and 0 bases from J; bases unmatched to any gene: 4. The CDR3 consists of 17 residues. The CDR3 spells CASSLSTSGSSYNEQFF. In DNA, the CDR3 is TGTGCCAGCTCACTTTCGACTAGCGGGAGCTCCTACAATGAGCAGTTCTTC. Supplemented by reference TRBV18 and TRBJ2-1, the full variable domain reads NAGVMQNPRHLVRRRGQEARLRCSPMKGHSHVYWYRQLPEEGLKFMVYLQKENIIDESGMPKERFSAEFPKEGPSILRIQQVVRGDSAAYFCASSLSTSGSSYNEQFFGPGTRLTVL.

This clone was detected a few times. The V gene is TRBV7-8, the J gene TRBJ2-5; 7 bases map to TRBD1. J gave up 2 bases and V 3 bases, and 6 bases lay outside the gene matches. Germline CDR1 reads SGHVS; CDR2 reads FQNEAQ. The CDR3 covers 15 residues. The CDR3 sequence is CASSFYGTDQETQYF. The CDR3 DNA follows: TGTGCCAGCAGCTTCTACGGGACAGATCAAGAGACCCAGTACTTC.

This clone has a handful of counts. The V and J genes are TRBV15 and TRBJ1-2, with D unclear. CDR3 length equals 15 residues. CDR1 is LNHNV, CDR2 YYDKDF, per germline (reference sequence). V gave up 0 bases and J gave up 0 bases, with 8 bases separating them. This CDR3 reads CATSRDPSANYGYTF. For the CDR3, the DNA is TGTGCCACCAGCAGAGATCCGTCCGCTAACTATGGCTACACCTTC.

The CDR3, as DNA: TGTGCCAGCAGCTTTTTGGGGTCCGAGACCCAGTACTTC. This encodes CASSFLGSETQYF. V and J are TRBV5-6 and TRBJ2-5; D is uncertain. The CDR3 is made up of 13 amino acids. V gave up 2 bases and J gave up 5 bases, with 10 bases separating them. Germline V lookup: CDR1 SGHDT, CDR2 YYEEEE. The full variable domain, completed using reference TRBV5-6 and TRBJ2-5, is DAGVTQSPTHLIKTRGQQVTLRCSPKSGHDTVSWYQQALGQGPQFIFQYYEEEERQRGNFPDRFSGHQFPNYSSELNVNALLLGDSALYLCASSFLGSETQYFGPGTRLLVL.

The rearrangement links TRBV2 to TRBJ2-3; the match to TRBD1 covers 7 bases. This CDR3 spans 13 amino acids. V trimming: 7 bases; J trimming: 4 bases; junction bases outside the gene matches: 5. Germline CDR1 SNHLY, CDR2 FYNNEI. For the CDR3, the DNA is TGTGCCAGCAAAGTAGACAGGGCAGATACGCAGTATTTT. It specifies CASKVDRADTQYF.

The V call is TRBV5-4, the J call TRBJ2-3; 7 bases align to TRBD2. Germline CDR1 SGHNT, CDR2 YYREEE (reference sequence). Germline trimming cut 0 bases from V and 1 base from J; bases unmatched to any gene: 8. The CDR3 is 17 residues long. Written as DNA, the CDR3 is TGTGCCAGCAGCTTGGTGTTAGCGGGTGTCGGCACAGATACGCAGTATTTT. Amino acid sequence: CASSLVLAGVGTDTQYF.

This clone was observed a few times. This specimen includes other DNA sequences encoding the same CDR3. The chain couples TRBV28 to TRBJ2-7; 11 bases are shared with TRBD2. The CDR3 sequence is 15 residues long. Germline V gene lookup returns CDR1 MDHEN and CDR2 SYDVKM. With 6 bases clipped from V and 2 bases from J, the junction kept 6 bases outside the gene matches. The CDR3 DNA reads TGTGCCAGCAGCCTAGGGACTAGCGGAACCTACGAGCAGTACTTC. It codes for CASSLGTSGTYEQYF.

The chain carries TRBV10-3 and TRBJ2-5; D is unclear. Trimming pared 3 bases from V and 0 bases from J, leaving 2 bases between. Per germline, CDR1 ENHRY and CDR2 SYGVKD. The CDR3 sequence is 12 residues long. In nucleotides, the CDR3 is TGTGCCATCAGTGACAACCAAGAGACCCAGTACTTC. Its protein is CAISDNQETQYF.

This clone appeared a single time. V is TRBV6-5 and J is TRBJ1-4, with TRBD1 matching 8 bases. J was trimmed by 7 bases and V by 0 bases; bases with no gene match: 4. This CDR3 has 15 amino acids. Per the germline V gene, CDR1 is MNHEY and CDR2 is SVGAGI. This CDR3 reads CASSYSRQGTEKLFF. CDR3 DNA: TGTGCCAGCAGTTACTCGCGACAGGGGACTGAAAAACTGTTTTTT.

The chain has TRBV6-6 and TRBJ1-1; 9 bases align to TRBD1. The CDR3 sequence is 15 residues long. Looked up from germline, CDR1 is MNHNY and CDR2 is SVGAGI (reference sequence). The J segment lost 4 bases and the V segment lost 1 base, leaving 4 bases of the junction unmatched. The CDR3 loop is CASSYFPTGGTEAFF. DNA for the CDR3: TGTGCCAGCAGTTACTTCCCGACAGGGGGCACTGAAGCTTTCTTT.